The entry below describes one T cell receptor beta chain. Its antigen is not known. The sample originates from a study of siplizumab effects on memory and regulatory T cells. CDR3 length equals 11 residues. Trimming cost V 0 bases and J 11 bases, with 10 bases left between them. Germline-derived CDR1 and CDR2 are GTSNPN and SVGIG (reference sequence). TCR templates numbering approximately 94,000 were assayed per sample. Some clones are missing from TCRdb's copy, which holds only in-frame ones; the method was immunoSEQ multiplex PCR. Among more than 95,000 clones listed, over 85% were seen once. Findings of the study overall: Memory cells that were CD4+ and unstimulated gave rise to alloreactive sequences, which siplizumab significantly reduced. Both greater diversity than memory cells and a major contribution to the alloresponse seemed to characterize naive T cells. Unstimulated subsets contained matches for only a minor fraction of alloreactive clones.

The clonotype originates from a human donor in good health. The sequenced sample was Tregs sorted from blood. The chain employs TRBV30 and TRBJ1-1; D not resolved. CDR3 sequence reads: CAWSVDTGAFF. The DNA for the CDR3 is TGTGCCTGGAGTGTAGACACTGGGGCTTTCTTT. Filled out from reference TRBV30 and TRBJ1-1, the complete variable domain reads SQTIHQWPATLVQPVGSPLSLECTVEGTSNPNLYWYRQAAGRGLQLLFYSVGIGQISSEVPQNLSASRPQDRQFILSSKKLLLSDSGFYLCAWSVDTGAFFGQGTRLTVV.